A selection of T cell receptor beta chains follows, all from one sample in a study of cytomegalovirus exposure and HLA in healthy donors. Generated by immunoSEQ multiplex PCR, the TCRdb table keeps only in-frame clones and is missing some. The sample comprises approximately 110,000 clones, around 80% of which are singletons, and roughly 5% rests with the top ten. Input material: PBMCs. The receptor source for this set is a female donor in good health and CMV-seropositive. The CDR3 runs from the conserved cysteine through the conserved F or W. Fields, in order: V gene, J gene, D gene, clone size, CDR3 protein, CDR3 DNA. A D gene is named only where the DNA matches it firmly. Size tells how often a clone was seen (once, few, many) or the class of an expanded clone, and some rows leave it out.

V gene: TRBV4-1
J gene: TRBJ1-1
D gene: -
clone size: -
CDR3 protein: CASSQDHRGNTEAFF
CDR3 DNA: TGCGCCAGCAGCCAAGATCATAGGGGAAACACTGAAGCTTTCTTT

V gene: TRBV7-6
J gene: TRBJ2-7
D gene: -
clone size: -
CDR3 protein: CASSLSAGPMTYEQYF
CDR3 DNA: TGTGCCAGCAGCTTAAGCGCGGGACCCATGACCTACGAGCAGTACTTC

V gene: TRBV19
J gene: TRBJ2-3
D gene: -
clone size: -
CDR3 protein: CASSILAGGLSDTQYF
CDR3 DNA: TGTGCCAGTAGTATCTTGGCCGGGGGTTTGTCAGATACGCAGTATTTT

V gene: TRBV5-1
J gene: TRBJ2-3
D gene: TRBD1
clone size: -
CDR3 protein: CASSPGQGATDTQYF
CDR3 DNA: TGCGCCAGCAGCCCCGGACAGGGGGCCACAGATACGCAGTATTTT

V gene: TRBV5-1
J gene: TRBJ2-5
D gene: TRBD2
clone size: -
CDR3 protein: CASSWGLRGRAVGETQYF
CDR3 DNA: TGCGCCAGCAGCTGGGGGCTACGCGGGAGGGCAGTGGGAGAGACCCAGTACTTC

V gene: TRBV10-3
J gene: TRBJ2-5
D gene: TRBD2
clone size: few
CDR3 protein: CAISTGTSGAEETQYF
CDR3 DNA: TGTGCCATCAGTACAGGGACTAGCGGCGCCGAAGAGACCCAGTACTTC

V gene: TRBV2
J gene: TRBJ2-1
D gene: TRBD2
clone size: -
CDR3 protein: CASSAQKLALNEQFF
CDR3 DNA: TGTGCCAGCAGCGCCCAGAAACTAGCGCTGAATGAGCAGTTCTTC

V gene: TRBV28
J gene: TRBJ2-1
D gene: -
clone size: once
CDR3 protein: CASSPSTGVSYNEQFF
CDR3 DNA: TGTGCCAGCAGTCCCTCGACAGGCGTCTCCTACAATGAGCAGTTCTTC

V gene: TRBV7-6
J gene: TRBJ1-4
D gene: -
clone size: once
CDR3 protein: CASSAGQTTNEKLFF
CDR3 DNA: TGTGCCAGCAGCGCTGGACAGACTACTAATGAAAAACTGTTTTTT

V gene: TRBV7-8
J gene: TRBJ1-4
D gene: -
clone size: -
CDR3 protein: CASSLLVGGILFF
CDR3 DNA: TGTGCCAGCAGCTTGCTGGTCGGGGGTATTCTGTTTTTT

V gene: TRBV29-1
J gene: TRBJ2-7
D gene: TRBD1
clone size: -
CDR3 protein: CSVNRDRPASYEQYF
CDR3 DNA: TGCAGCGTCAACCGGGACAGGCCTGCATCCTACGAGCAGTACTTC

V gene: TRBV4-2
J gene: TRBJ1-3
D gene: -
clone size: -
CDR3 protein: CASSQDTTFSGNTIYF
CDR3 DNA: TGTGCCAGCAGCCAAGACACAACCTTCTCTGGAAACACCATATATTTT

V gene: TRBV28
J gene: TRBJ2-1
D gene: -
clone size: -
CDR3 protein: CASRIPGKPRNEQFF
CDR3 DNA: TGTGCCAGTAGAATTCCAGGGAAGCCGAGGAATGAGCAGTTCTTC

V gene: TRBV25-1
J gene: TRBJ2-7
D gene: TRBD1
clone size: -
CDR3 protein: CASKGTGGHEQYF
CDR3 DNA: TGTGCCAGCAAAGGGACAGGGGGCCACGAGCAGTACTTC

V gene: TRBV30
J gene: TRBJ2-3
D gene: -
clone size: -
CDR3 protein: CAWRQASTDTQYF
CDR3 DNA: TGTGCCTGGAGACAGGCAAGCACAGATACGCAGTATTTT

V gene: TRBV30
J gene: TRBJ1-2
D gene: TRBD1
clone size: -
CDR3 protein: CAWPSTGQGFGYTF
CDR3 DNA: TGTGCCTGGCCTTCTACGGGACAGGGGTTTGGCTACACCTTC

V gene: TRBV5-1
J gene: TRBJ1-1
D gene: TRBD1
clone size: -
CDR3 protein: CASSKGTANTEAFF
CDR3 DNA: TGCGCCAGCAGCAAAGGGACAGCTAACACTGAAGCTTTCTTT

V gene: TRBV30
J gene: TRBJ1-1
D gene: TRBD1
clone size: -
CDR3 protein: CAWNRDRDGYRAFF
CDR3 DNA: TGTGCCTGGAACCGGGACAGAGATGGTTACCGAGCTTTCTTT

V gene: TRBV6-1
J gene: TRBJ1-1
D gene: TRBD1
clone size: -
CDR3 protein: CASSTGQGMNTEAFF
CDR3 DNA: TGTGCCAGCAGTACCGGACAGGGAATGAACACTGAAGCTTTCTTT

V gene: TRBV11-2
J gene: TRBJ1-4
D gene: -
clone size: -
CDR3 protein: CASGTSGGSTNEKLFF
CDR3 DNA: TGTGCCAGCGGGACCAGTGGAGGGTCCACTAATGAAAAACTGTTTTTT

V gene: TRBV6-1
J gene: TRBJ1-2
D gene: TRBD1
clone size: -
CDR3 protein: CASKEGDRTGYGYTF
CDR3 DNA: TGTGCCAGCAAGGAGGGGGATCGGACAGGGTATGGCTACACCTTC

V gene: TRBV30
J gene: TRBJ1-5
D gene: -
clone size: -
CDR3 protein: CAWTLGQGQPQHF
CDR3 DNA: TGTGCCTGGACCTTGGGGCAGGGTCAGCCCCAGCATTTT

V gene: TRBV6-1
J gene: TRBJ1-4
D gene: -
clone size: -
CDR3 protein: CASKLLATNEKLFF
CDR3 DNA: TGTGCCAGCAAACTACTTGCAACTAATGAAAAACTGTTTTTT

V gene: TRBV10-2
J gene: TRBJ2-7
D gene: -
clone size: few
CDR3 protein: CASRDSSAHSYEQYF
CDR3 DNA: TGCGCCAGCAGAGATTCTAGCGCCCACTCCTACGAGCAGTACTTC

V gene: TRBV27
J gene: TRBJ1-6
D gene: TRBD1
clone size: few
CDR3 protein: CASSLSRDRGSYNSPLHF
CDR3 DNA: TGTGCCAGCAGTTTATCTAGGGACAGGGGTTCCTATAATTCACCCCTCCACTTT

V gene: TRBV5-1
J gene: TRBJ1-6
D gene: -
clone size: -
CDR3 protein: CASSFGDPTSPLHF
CDR3 DNA: TGCGCCAGCAGCTTCGGAGATCCTACTTCACCCCTCCACTTT

V gene: TRBV2
J gene: TRBJ1-5
D gene: TRBD1
clone size: few
CDR3 protein: CASSGDRGRQPQHF
CDR3 DNA: TGTGCCAGCAGTGGGGACAGGGGGCGTCAGCCCCAGCATTTT

V gene: TRBV7-8
J gene: TRBJ2-7
D gene: TRBD2
clone size: -
CDR3 protein: CASSFIAGPTYEQYF
CDR3 DNA: TGTGCCAGCAGTTTCATAGCGGGCCCCACCTACGAGCAGTACTTC

V gene: TRBV7-2
J gene: TRBJ2-1
D gene: TRBD2
clone size: once
CDR3 protein: CASTGGPSSYNEQFF
CDR3 DNA: TGTGCCAGCACGGGGGGTCCTAGCTCCTACAATGAGCAGTTCTTC

V gene: TRBV29-1
J gene: TRBJ2-7
D gene: -
clone size: -
CDR3 protein: CSVSRDLYEQYF
CDR3 DNA: TGCAGCGTTAGCCGGGACTTATACGAGCAGTACTTC

V gene: TRBV18
J gene: TRBJ2-1
D gene: TRBD2
clone size: -
CDR3 protein: CASSRLTSGRVSSYNEQFF
CDR3 DNA: TGTGCCAGCTCGCGATTGACTAGCGGGAGGGTTAGCTCCTACAATGAGCAGTTCTTC

V gene: TRBV6-5
J gene: TRBJ2-7
D gene: -
clone size: once
CDR3 protein: CASSYLGAPNEQYF
CDR3 DNA: TGTGCCAGCAGTTACCTGGGGGCGCCTAATGAGCAGTACTTC

V gene: TRBV7-2
J gene: TRBJ2-2
D gene: TRBD2
clone size: few
CDR3 protein: CASSLVLAANTGELFF
CDR3 DNA: TGTGCCAGCAGCTTAGTCCTAGCGGCCAACACCGGGGAGCTGTTTTTT

V gene: TRBV19
J gene: TRBJ2-1
D gene: -
clone size: -
CDR3 protein: CASSIAGLNMGEQFF
CDR3 DNA: TGTGCCAGTAGTATAGCGGGGTTAAACATGGGTGAGCAGTTCTTC

V gene: TRBV6-5
J gene: TRBJ1-5
D gene: TRBD1
clone size: -
CDR3 protein: CASSTTGGDQPQHF
CDR3 DNA: TGTGCCAGCAGCACGACAGGGGGTGATCAGCCCCAGCATTTT

V gene: TRBV6-5
J gene: TRBJ1-3
D gene: -
clone size: -
CDR3 protein: CASSNSLSGNTIYF
CDR3 DNA: TGTGCCAGCAGCAACAGTCTCTCTGGAAACACCATATATTTT

V gene: TRBV4-1
J gene: TRBJ2-7
D gene: TRBD2
clone size: -
CDR3 protein: CASSPPEGGSYEQYF
CDR3 DNA: TGCGCCAGCAGCCCTCCCGAAGGCGGGAGCTACGAGCAGTACTTC

V gene: TRBV27
J gene: TRBJ2-7
D gene: -
clone size: -
CDR3 protein: CASSFRLGEKQYF
CDR3 DNA: TGTGCCAGCAGTTTCCGGCTAGGCGAGAAGCAGTACTTC

V gene: TRBV6-5
J gene: TRBJ2-7
D gene: TRBD1
clone size: -
CDR3 protein: CASSYSRPGTGEGLYF
CDR3 DNA: TGTGCCAGCAGTTACTCGAGGCCCGGGACAGGGGAAGGCCTGTACTTC

V gene: TRBV18
J gene: TRBJ1-5
D gene: -
clone size: -
CDR3 protein: CASSPDRIGPQHF
CDR3 DNA: TGTGCCAGCTCTCCCGACAGGATCGGCCCCCAGCATTTT

V gene: TRBV12-5
J gene: TRBJ2-3
D gene: -
clone size: -
CDR3 protein: CASGPGVGAADTQYF
CDR3 DNA: TGTGCTAGTGGTCCGGGCGTGGGGGCCGCAGATACGCAGTATTTT

V gene: TRBV6-1
J gene: TRBJ2-2
D gene: TRBD1
clone size: once
CDR3 protein: CASSLGTGIAGELFF
CDR3 DNA: TGTGCCAGCAGCCTTGGGACAGGGATCGCCGGGGAGCTGTTTTTT

V gene: TRBV28
J gene: TRBJ1-1
D gene: TRBD1
clone size: -
CDR3 protein: CASSSRGLNTEAFF
CDR3 DNA: TGTGCCAGCAGTTCCAGGGGGCTTAACACTGAAGCTTTCTTT